This TCR beta chain was observed in a study of early T cells in non-severe SARS-CoV-2 infection. Findings and caveats of the study: Comparison of clonotypes with VDJdb favored anti-spike CD8 responses while missing private and CD4 specificities.

This clonotype came up many times. The antigen is undetermined. V was clipped by 0 bases and J by 6 bases, with 11 bases between them. Looked up from germline, CDR1 is SGHRS and CDR2 is YFSETQ. The CDR3 sequence is 14 residues long. Individual cDNA molecules each received unique molecular identifiers attached to them. TCRdb re-called the 5' RACE reads with MiXCR, one entry per CDR3 protein. Of under 35,000 distinct CDR3 sequences in the sample, 6% to 8.5% were seen once. V gene TRBV5-1 combines with J gene TRBJ2-3, with a tentative D call TRBD1 (6 bases). Sequencing was done on a sample of whole blood. The receptor comes from an adult who was a healthcare worker with PCR-confirmed SARS-CoV-2 infection or an uninfected control (not recorded which). CDR3 sequence: CASSLDRVVDTQYF. In nucleotides, the CDR3 is TGCGCCAGCAGCTTGGACAGGGTTGTGGATACGCAGTATTTT.